This T cell receptor (beta chain) is from a study of cytomegalovirus exposure and HLA in healthy donors. Primers for the PCR totalled 60 Vbeta and 13 Jbeta. TCRdb keeps only in-frame clones here, not all; method: immunoSEQ multiplex PCR. The table lists 150,000 to 200,000 clones, 82% of them singletons. This TCR derives from a man aged 35-49 years in good health and CMV-seronegative. The material sequenced was PBMCs.

The CDR3 nucleotides are TGTGCCAGCCCCCCCTTGGGCAGGGTGAATGAGCAGTTCTTC. This gives the protein CASPPLGRVNEQFF. This chain links TRBV28 with TRBJ2-1; perhaps TRBD1 as D (5 bases). Germline values: CDR1 MDHEN, CDR2 SYDVKM. The CDR3 totals 14 residues. V shed 8 bases and J shed 7 bases, with 18 bases lying between them.